This T cell receptor (beta chain) was sequenced in a study of neurological immune-mediated disorders. General study results and limits: No sharing of CDR3 amino acid sequences was observed among expanded clones across subjects, suggesting private repertoires in all groups.

The controls, all healthy individuals, were blood bank volunteers in Maryland, USA. The sorted libraries drew on approximately 1 million T cells that were CD4+ or CD8+. This clonotype occurred many times. Its antigen is undetermined. The cDNA came from 5'RACE, which used 10-nucleotide random UMIs. TCRdb independently ran MiXCR on the 5' RACE reads; one entry per CDR3 protein. The data contain 15,000 to 20,000 distinct CDR3 sequences, about 10% of them singletons. Germline values: CDR1 DFQATT, CDR2 SNEGSKA (reference sequence). V lost 6 bases to trimming and J lost 0 bases, with 15 bases between them. The CDR3 spans 15 residues.

The clonotype was recovered from a woman between 50 and 59 years old in good health. The chain has TRBV20-1 and TRBJ1-5; D is undetermined. The material sequenced was CD8+ T cells from blood. Here the CDR3 DNA reads TGCAGTGCCCCAGACCCGTACTATAGCAATCAGCCCCAGCATTTT. Residues: CSAPDPYYSNQPQHF.